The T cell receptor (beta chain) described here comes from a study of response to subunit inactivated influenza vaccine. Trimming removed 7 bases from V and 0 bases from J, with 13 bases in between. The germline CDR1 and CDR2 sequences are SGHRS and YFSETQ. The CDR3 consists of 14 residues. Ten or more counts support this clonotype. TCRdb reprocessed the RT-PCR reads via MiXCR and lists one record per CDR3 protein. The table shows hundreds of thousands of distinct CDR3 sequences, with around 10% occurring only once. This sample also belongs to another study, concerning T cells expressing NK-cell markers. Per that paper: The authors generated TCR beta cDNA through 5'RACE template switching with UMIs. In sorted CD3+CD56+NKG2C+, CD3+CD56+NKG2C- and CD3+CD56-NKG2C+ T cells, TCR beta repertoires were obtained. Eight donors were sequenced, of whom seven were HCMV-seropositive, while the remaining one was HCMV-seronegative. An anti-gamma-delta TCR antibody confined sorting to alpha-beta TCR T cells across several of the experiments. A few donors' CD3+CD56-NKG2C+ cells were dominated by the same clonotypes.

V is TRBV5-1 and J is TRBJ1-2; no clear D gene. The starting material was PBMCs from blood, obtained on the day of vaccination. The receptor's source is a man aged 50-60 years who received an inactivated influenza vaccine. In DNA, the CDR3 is TGCGCCAGCGGAACCGGGTTCTCTAACTATGGCTACACCTTC. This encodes CASGTGFSNYGYTF.